These T cell receptor beta chains were read from a single sample in a study of blood T cell repertoires in COVID-19. The data were produced by immunoSEQ multiplex PCR, yet TCRdb's version contains in-frame clones alone and is incomplete. The sample has about 89,000 clones; 80% to 90% are singletons. The sequenced material came from peripheral blood. Every receptor here comes from a man at least 80 years old with active or convalescent COVID-19. CDR3s include the opening cysteine and the closing phenylalanine or tryptophan. The order of the fields is D gene, clone size, V gene, J gene, CDR3 protein, CDR3 DNA. A D gene is named only where the DNA matches it firmly. Expanded clones are given a class, and other clones once, few, many or no size at all.

>NA|NA|TRBV30|TRBJ2-1
CAWSGARHSYNEQFF
TGTGCCTGGAGTGGGGCCAGGCACTCCTACAATGAGCAGTTCTTC
>NA|NA|TRBV28|TRBJ2-5
CASTWGRGETQYF
TGTGCCAGCACCTGGGGCAGGGGAGAGACCCAGTACTTC
>TRBD1|NA|TRBV6-5|TRBJ2-7
CASRIRQGPYEQYF
TGTGCCAGCAGAATCAGACAGGGCCCGTACGAGCAGTACTTC
>NA|few|TRBV4-1|TRBJ2-1
CASSQVLLINEQFF
TGCGCCAGCAGCCAAGTTCTCTTAATTAATGAGCAGTTCTTC
>TRBD1|NA|TRBV5-4|TRBJ2-7
CASSREGARYEQYF
TGTGCCAGCAGCCGAGAGGGGGCTCGGTACGAGCAGTACTTC
>NA|NA|TRBV7-9|TRBJ1-2
CASSLASGRGGYTF
TGTGCCAGCAGCTTAGCGTCAGGTCGGGGAGGCTACACCTTC
>TRBD2|NA|TRBV5-1|TRBJ2-1
CASSLLPGLAGVTYNEQFF
TGCGCCAGCAGCCTACTACCGGGACTAGCGGGAGTCACCTACAATGAGCAGTTCTTC
>NA|NA|TRBV4-3|TRBJ1-5
CASSQDYRDYNSNQPQHF
TGCGCCAGCAGCCAAGATTACAGGGACTACAATAGCAATCAGCCCCAGCATTTT
>NA|few|TRBV7-2|TRBJ1-1
CASSPGTTTEAFF
TGTGCCAGCAGCCCCGGGACAACCACTGAAGCTTTCTTT
>NA|NA|TRBV5-1|TRBJ1-2
CASSSAGEIPTSGYTF
TGCGCCAGCAGCTCGGCGGGTGAGATCCCGACTAGTGGCTACACCTTC
>NA|NA|TRBV7-2|TRBJ1-1
CASSLVTGNTEAFF
TGTGCCAGCAGCTTAGTTACAGGGAACACTGAAGCTTTCTTT
>TRBD2|once|TRBV5-4|TRBJ2-3
CASSLGSSGIGFTQYF
TGTGCCAGCAGCTTGGGGTCTAGCGGGATCGGCTTCACGCAGTATTTT
>NA|NA|TRBV9|TRBJ2-2
CASSAHKQENTGELFF
TGTGCCAGCAGCGCTCACAAACAGGAGAACACCGGGGAGCTGTTTTTT
>NA|NA|TRBV9|TRBJ2-3
CASSVAPGSTDTQYF
TGTGCCAGCAGCGTAGCTCCAGGGAGCACAGATACGCAGTATTTT
>TRBD1|NA|TRBV5-5|TRBJ2-7
CASSLGVADRGYEQYF
TGTGCCAGCAGCTTGGGCGTCGCGGACAGGGGCTACGAGCAGTACTTC
>TRBD1|NA|TRBV5-6|TRBJ1-1
CASSLDRGNTEAFF
TGTGCCAGCAGCTTGGACAGGGGGAACACTGAAGCTTTCTTT
>NA|NA|TRBV11-3|TRBJ2-3
CASSFGPTDTQYF
TGTGCCAGCAGTTTTGGGCCCACAGATACGCAGTATTTT
>NA|NA|TRBV2|TRBJ2-2
CASSVRQANTGELFF
TGTGCCAGCAGTGTAAGACAGGCTAACACCGGGGAGCTGTTTTTT
>TRBD1|NA|TRBV15|TRBJ2-7
CATRGTDNIEQYF
TGTGCCACCCGAGGGACAGATAACATCGAGCAGTACTTC
>NA|medium-sized|TRBV6-4|TRBJ2-1
CAAARVSEQFF
TGTGCCGCAGCCAGGGTGAGTGAGCAGTTCTTC
>TRBD2|NA|TRBV28|TRBJ2-5
CASSLRTSGSWGGETQYF
TGTGCCAGCAGTCTACGGACTAGCGGGAGTTGGGGAGGAGAGACCCAGTACTTC
>NA|NA|TRBV4-3|TRBJ2-6
CASSQVVVAGANVLTF
TGCGCCAGCAGCCAAGTAGTTGTGGCTGGGGCCAACGTCCTGACTTTC
>NA|NA|TRBV24-1|TRBJ2-2
CATSDSKQGRGTGELFF
TGTGCCACCAGTGATTCGAAACAGGGCCGGGGCACCGGGGAGCTGTTTTTT
>NA|NA|TRBV7-6|TRBJ1-1
CASSLSRVGTEAFF
TGTGCCAGCAGCTTAAGCAGGGTGGGCACTGAAGCTTTCTTT
>TRBD1|NA|TRBV19|TRBJ1-2
CASRRPGQGYGYTF
TGTGCCAGTAGGAGACCGGGACAGGGCTATGGCTACACCTTC
>TRBD2|NA|TRBV2|TRBJ2-7
CASSVGRVPHEQYF
TGTGCCAGCAGTGTAGGGAGGGTCCCCCACGAGCAGTACTTC
>NA|NA|TRBV5-5|TRBJ1-5
CASSLAPDQPQHF
TGTGCCAGCAGCTTGGCGCCAGATCAGCCCCAGCATTTT
>TRBD1|NA|TRBV28|TRBJ1-5
CASRPGTGIWQPQHF
TGTGCCAGCAGACCCGGGACAGGGATCTGGCAGCCCCAGCATTTT
>NA|NA|TRBV5-1|TRBJ1-1
CASSLESRTEAFF
TGCGCCAGCAGCTTGGAATCCCGGACTGAAGCTTTCTTT
>NA|NA|TRBV11-2|TRBJ1-6
CASSLGGGHSPLHF
TGTGCCAGCAGCTTAGGGGGGGGTCATTCACCCCTCCACTTT
>NA|NA|TRBV16|TRBJ2-2
CASSQSMATGELFF
TGTGCCAGCAGCCAATCGATGGCCACCGGGGAGCTGTTTTTT
>NA|NA|TRBV9|TRBJ2-2
CASSVGRSNTGELFF
TGTGCCAGCAGCGTAGGGCGGTCGAACACCGGGGAGCTGTTTTTT
>NA|once|TRBV2|TRBJ1-1
CASSILQGNTEAFF
TGTGCCAGCAGCATATTACAGGGGAACACTGAAGCTTTCTTT
>NA|once|TRBV3-1/TRBV3-2|TRBJ2-3
CASSQLKEMQYF
TGTGCCAGCAGCCAATTAAAGGAGATGCAGTATTTT
>NA|NA|TRBV7-9|TRBJ1-2
CASSLQRNSGYTF
TGTGCCAGCAGCTTACAAAGAAACAGTGGCTACACCTTC
>NA|NA|TRBV7-8|TRBJ1-1
CASSLQGTMDTEAFF
TGTGCCAGCAGCTTACAGGGTACCATGGACACTGAAGCTTTCTTT
>NA|NA|TRBV20-1|TRBJ2-7
CSASGPAETLLEQYF
TGCAGTGCTAGTGGTCCAGCGGAGACCTTACTGGAGCAGTACTTC
>NA|NA|TRBV11-3|TRBJ2-1
CASSFRPSVGNEQFF
TGTGCCAGCAGCTTTCGGCCTAGCGTGGGGAATGAGCAGTTCTTC
>TRBD2|NA|TRBV15|TRBJ2-2
CATSRDRLAAGELFF
TGTGCCACCAGCAGAGATCGGCTAGCGGCCGGGGAGCTGTTTTTT
>NA|NA|TRBV7-8|TRBJ2-7
CASSTKRTALDEQYF
TGTGCCAGCAGCACCAAAAGGACAGCGCTGGACGAGCAGTACTTC
>NA|NA|TRBV2|TRBJ2-5
CASSVVASQTQYF
TGTGCCAGCAGTGTTGTGGCTTCCCAGACCCAGTACTTC
>NA|NA|TRBV6-6|TRBJ2-3
CASSYWQTSTDTQYF
TGTGCCAGCAGTTACTGGCAGACTAGCACAGATACGCAGTATTTT